This T cell receptor beta chain was captured by sequencing in a study of blood T cell repertoires in COVID-19. In the study overall: Acute-phase and convalescent COVID-19 samples originated in the United States, Italy and Spain. Nucleic acid was either cDNA or gDNA, and it came from T cells, B-cell-depleted T cells, or PBMCs.

In the original workflow: Amplification from reference gene primers served as the basis for estimated nucleated cell counts. Here immunoSEQ multiplex PCR was the method, and the copy in TCRdb shows in-frame clones only, minus some. V, J and clone size reflect that table, while D and trimming were determined from the DNA. The table records about 250,000 clones, 70% to 90% of them present only once. The V gene's germline CDR1 is SGHAT and CDR2 FQNNGV. CDR3 size: 16 residues. The germline V and J ends were trimmed by 9 bases and 3 bases, with 21 bases remaining between them. The rearrangement uses TRBV11-2 and TRBJ1-5, with a weak D call TRBD1 (5 bases). The receptor was isolated from a man between 18 and 29 years old with active or convalescent COVID-19. The sample was peripheral blood. This chain's CDR3 is CASSREGSIDNQPQHF. The CDR3 DNA reads TGTGCCAGTTCCAGGGAAGGCAGCATCGACAATCAGCCCCAGCATTTT.